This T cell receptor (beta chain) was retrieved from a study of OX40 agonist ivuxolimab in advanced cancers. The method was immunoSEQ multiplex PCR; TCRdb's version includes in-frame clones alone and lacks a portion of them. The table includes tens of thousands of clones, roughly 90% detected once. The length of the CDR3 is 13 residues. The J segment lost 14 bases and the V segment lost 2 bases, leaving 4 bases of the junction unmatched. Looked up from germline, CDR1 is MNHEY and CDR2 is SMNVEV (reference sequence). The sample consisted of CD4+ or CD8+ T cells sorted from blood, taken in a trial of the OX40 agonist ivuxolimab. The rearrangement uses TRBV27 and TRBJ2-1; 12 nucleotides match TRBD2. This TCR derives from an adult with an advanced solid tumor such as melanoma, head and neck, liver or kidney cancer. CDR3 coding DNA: TGTGCCAGCAGTTTAGCCCTAGCGGGGGGGGAGTTCTTC. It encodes CASSLALAGGEFF.